This T cell receptor (beta chain) was sequenced during a study of T cell responses to AZD1222 COVID-19 vaccine. The method was immunoSEQ multiplex PCR; TCRdb's version includes in-frame clones alone and lacks a portion of them. The sample carries 100,000 to 120,000 clones, around nine tenths recorded once. In germline, CDR1 is KGHDR, CDR2 SFDVKD. Trimming removed 4 bases from V and 8 bases from J, with 11 bases in between. This CDR3 region has 13 residues. About this clone itself: Its antigen is undetermined.

General study points: Repertoires were obtained solely post-peak T cell response. Baseline serostatus was positive in only six AZD1222 recipients. Donor demographics were predominantly white British with a female majority; clonal diversity may be underestimated.

This rearrangement joins TRBV24-1 to TRBJ2-1; D may correspond to TRBD1 or TRBD2 (5 bases each). The TCR was taken from an adult who received the AZD1222 COVID-19 vaccine. This specimen consisted of peripheral blood, obtained 28 days after the second AZD1222 dose. CDR3 loop: CATSEGTADEQFF. The CDR3 nucleotides read TGTGCCACCAGTGAGGGGACCGCCGATGAGCAGTTCTTC.